The 21 T cell receptor beta chains below come from one sample, sequenced in a study of blood T cell repertoires in COVID-19. Using immunoSEQ multiplex PCR, the repertoire was profiled, and TCRdb retains in-frame clones only, with some absent. This table has 140,000 to 150,000 clones, roughly 89% appearing once. The sequencing sample was made of peripheral blood. The receptors originated from a man aged 55 to 70 with active or convalescent COVID-19.

V usage is TRBV14 and J usage is TRBJ2-7; D perhaps matches TRBD2 (5 bases). The CDR3 contains 11 residues. In germline, CDR1 is SGHDN, CDR2 FVKESK. Between the trimmed V and J ends, which lost 7 bases and 5 bases, there was a span of 9 bases. For the CDR3, the DNA is TGTGCCAGCAAAAGGCGGGACGAGCAGTACTTC. Protein sequence: CASKRRDEQYF.

The chain uses TRBV6-5 and TRBJ1-3; no reliable D call. CDR1 is MNHEY and CDR2 is SVGAGI in the germline V gene. The CDR3 totals 14 residues. The germline V and J ends were trimmed by 6 bases and 1 base, with 10 bases remaining between them. Written as DNA, the CDR3 is TGTGCCAGCAGGACGGGTTCTTCTGGAAACACCATATATTTT. Translating gives CASRTGSSGNTIYF.

This clone was recorded only once. This chain links TRBV7-2 with TRBJ2-1; D is unresolved. V was pared by 1 base and J by 0 bases, with 10 bases between. This CDR3 region has 16 residues. From germline, CDR1 is SGHTA and CDR2 FQGNSA. The CDR3 DNA reads as TGTGCCAGCAGCTTAGGCCCGCCGAGCTCCTACAATGAGCAGTTCTTC. This sequence encodes CASSLGPPSSYNEQFF.

The chain joins TRBV9 to TRBJ2-3, with 7 bases aligning to TRBD1. With V trimmed by 6 bases and J by 14 bases, 15 bases remained unmatched. The CDR3 loop spans 13 amino acids. Germline values: CDR1 SGDLS, CDR2 YYNGEE. CDR3 in DNA: TGTGCCAGCAACATGTTACAGACAGGGCGTTTGTATTTT. Translation gives CASNMLQTGRLYF.

V usage is TRBV2 and J usage is TRBJ1-1, with TRBD1 matching over 7 bases. The V gene's germline CDR1 is SNHLY and CDR2 FYNNEI. This CDR3 has 15 residues. CDR3 sequence (DNA): TGTGCTTCAAGGATCCTAGGGACAGCGAACACTGAAGCTTTCTTT. Translated: CASRILGTANTEAFF.

This clone has just a few counts. The gene calls are TRBV6-5 and TRBJ2-1, with 9 positions matching TRBD1. The V gene's germline CDR1 is MNHEY and CDR2 SVGAGI. The CDR3 is made up of 14 amino acids. Trimming at V came to 6 bases and at J to 2 bases, leaving 2 bases not matched to a gene. The CDR3, as DNA: TGTGCCAGCAGGGGACAGGGCACCTACAATGAGCAGTTCTTC. Protein: CASRGQGTYNEQFF.

This clone appeared a few times. The V and J genes are TRBV24-1 and TRBJ1-2; D uncertain. V lost 3 bases, J lost 6 bases, and 16 bases lay in between. This CDR3 is 15 amino acids long. Germline V gene lookup returns CDR1 KGHDR and CDR2 SFDVKD. CDR3 in DNA: TGTGCCACCAGTGATCGCCTGGAGAGGGAAGATGGCTACACCTTC. Translation: CATSDRLEREDGYTF.

The genes are TRBV7-6 and TRBJ1-5; 7 bases map to TRBD1. The CDR3 consists of 14 residues. Germline V CDR1 and CDR2: SGHVS, FNYEAQ. Unmatched junction bases numbered 5, after V lost 5 bases and J lost 4 bases. CDR3 in DNA: TGTGCCAGCAGCCCCGGGACAGATAATCAGCCCCAGCATTTT. Its protein is CASSPGTDNQPQHF.

This chain joins TRBV7-6 and TRBJ1-3, with TRBD1 matching over 8 bases. The CDR3 runs 15 residues. V gave up 5 bases and J gave up 2 bases; unmatched junction bases: 5. Germline V gives CDR1 SGHVS, CDR2 FNYEAQ. The CDR3 sequence is CASSQDRDTGNTIYF. CDR3 nucleotides: TGTGCCAGCAGCCAGGACAGGGATACTGGAAACACCATATATTTT. Filled out from reference TRBV7-6 and TRBJ1-3, the complete variable domain reads GAGVSQSPRYKVTKRGQDVALRCDPISGHVSLYWYRQALGQGPEFLTYFNYEAQQDKSGLPNDRFSAERPEGSISTLTIQRTEQRDSAMYRCASSQDRDTGNTIYFGEGSWLTVV.

This clone was seen a single time. The chain couples TRBV7-2 to TRBJ2-1; D possibly corresponds to TRBD1 (5 bases). CDR1 is SGHTA, CDR2 FQGNSA, per germline. V gave up 2 bases and J gave up 6 bases, with 8 bases separating them. This CDR3 contains 13 residues. In nucleotides, the CDR3 is TGTGCCAGCAGCTTATTGGGGCTCAATGAGCAGTTCTTC. Protein: CASSLLGLNEQFF.

This clone was detected only once. The J gene is TRBJ2-7, the V gene TRBV3-1 (or the pseudogene TRBV3-2), with D possibly matching TRBD2 (5 bases). The V end lost 4 bases, the J end lost 2 bases, and 21 bases lay between the germline ends. There are 17 residues in the CDR3. Germline values: CDR1 LGHDT, CDR2 YNNKEL (reference sequence). This CDR3 reads CASSPQRPNGGAYEQYF. The DNA for the CDR3 is TGTGCCAGCAGCCCACAAAGGCCCAACGGAGGTGCCTACGAGCAGTACTTC.

This chain links TRBV24-1 with TRBJ1-2, with 9 bases matching TRBD1. Germline CDR1 is KGHDR and CDR2 is SFDVKD. This CDR3 spans 12 amino acids. V shed 9 bases and J 8 bases; nucleotides not matched to a gene: 6. The CDR3 loop reads CATSSDRGGYTF. Here the CDR3 DNA reads TGTGCCACCTCTTCGGACAGGGGCGGCTACACCTTC.

The rearrangement uses TRBV28 and TRBJ1-1; TRBD1 matches at 7 bases. CDR3 length: 15 residues. The V and J ends lost 11 bases and 2 bases, in that order; junction bases with no gene match: 14. CDR1 and CDR2 (germline): MDHEN, SYDVKM. CDR3 nucleotides: TGTGCCGGTTCGAGGGGGGACAGCATAAACACTGAAGCTTTCTTT. Translating it yields CAGSRGDSINTEAFF. Looking up the rest from reference TRBV28 and TRBJ1-1 gives the full variable domain: DVKVTQSSRYLVKRTGEKVFLECVQDMDHENMFWYRQDPGLGLRLIYFSYDVKMKEKGDIPEGYSVSREKKERFSLILESASTNQTSMYLCAGSRGDSINTEAFFGQGTRLTVV.

The chain carries TRBV19 and TRBJ2-1, with TRBD2 identical over 7 bases. The CDR3 spans 15 residues. The V and J ends lost 5 bases and 9 bases, in that order; junction bases with no gene match: 13. Per germline, CDR1 LNHDA and CDR2 SQIVND (reference sequence). The CDR3 loop reads CASSPGWGGKPEQFF. CDR3 coding DNA: TGTGCCAGTAGTCCGGGCTGGGGGGGGAAACCTGAGCAGTTCTTC.

The chain couples TRBV6-6 to TRBJ2-7, with unresolved D. The germline CDR1 and CDR2 sequences are MNHNY and SVGAGI (reference sequence). The CDR3 is made up of 13 amino acids. Trimming shortened V by 8 bases and J by 1 base, and 12 bases separated the two germline ends. The CDR3 nucleotides read TGTGCCAGCCGAACCCAGTTATCCTACGAGCAGTACTTC. Its translation: CASRTQLSYEQYF.

J is TRBJ2-1 and V is TRBV7-2; 14 bases are shared with TRBD2. The CDR3 extends over 13 amino acids. Unmatched junction bases numbered 6, after V lost 11 bases and J lost 9 bases. The germline gives CDR1 SGHTA, CDR2 FQGNSA. In DNA, the CDR3 is TGTGCCGGTGGACTAGCGGGAGGCGGTGAGCAGTTCTTC. This gives the protein CAGGLAGGGEQFF.

The chain links TRBV6-6 to TRBJ1-2; D possibly corresponds to TRBD1 (5 bases). In germline, CDR1 is MNHNY, CDR2 SVGAGI (reference sequence). With 2 bases removed from V and 7 bases from J, the gap between germline ends came to 17 bases. The CDR3 spans 15 residues. CDR3 region: CASSYARITGGGYTF. The CDR3 nucleotides are TGTGCCAGCAGTTACGCCAGAATTACCGGGGGTGGCTACACCTTC.

This clone came up a few times. The V call is TRBV4-3, the J call TRBJ1-6, with TRBD1 identical over 9 bases. The V and J ends lost 0 bases and 0 bases, in that order; junction bases with no gene match: 6. The germline V gene encodes CDR1 LGHNA and CDR2 YSLEER. The CDR3 is 19 amino acids. CDR3 region: CASSQDTTGGGSYNSPLHF. DNA of the CDR3: TGCGCCAGCAGCCAAGATACGACAGGGGGTGGCTCCTATAATTCACCCCTCCACTTT.

The J gene is TRBJ2-7, the V gene TRBV28; D may be TRBD2 (5 bases). The CDR3 extends over 13 amino acids. The germline V gene encodes CDR1 MDHEN and CDR2 SYDVKM. V lost 8 bases and J 0 bases, leaving 11 bases between the germline ends. The CDR3 sequence is CASRTEHSYEQYF. CDR3 DNA: TGTGCCAGCCGGACTGAGCACTCCTACGAGCAGTACTTC.

Written as DNA, the CDR3 is TGCGCCAGCAGTCAACCGACAGGGACGTCCTACGAGCAGTACTTC. Its protein is CASSQPTGTSYEQYF. The rearrangement links TRBV23-1 to TRBJ2-7; 7 positions match TRBD1. TRBV23-1 counts as an open reading frame of uncertain function. CDR3 length: 15 residues. J lost 1 base, V lost 2 bases, and 5 bases had no gene match.

This rearrangement joins TRBV9 to TRBJ2-3; D is perhaps TRBD2 (6 bases). The CDR3 spans 16 residues. V lost 4 bases to trimming and J lost 1 base, with 16 bases between them. The germline V gene encodes CDR1 SGDLS and CDR2 YYNGEE. CDR3 in amino acids: CASSFRGTGGTDTQYF. CDR3 coding DNA: TGTGCCAGCAGCTTCAGAGGGACGGGAGGCACAGATACGCAGTATTTT.